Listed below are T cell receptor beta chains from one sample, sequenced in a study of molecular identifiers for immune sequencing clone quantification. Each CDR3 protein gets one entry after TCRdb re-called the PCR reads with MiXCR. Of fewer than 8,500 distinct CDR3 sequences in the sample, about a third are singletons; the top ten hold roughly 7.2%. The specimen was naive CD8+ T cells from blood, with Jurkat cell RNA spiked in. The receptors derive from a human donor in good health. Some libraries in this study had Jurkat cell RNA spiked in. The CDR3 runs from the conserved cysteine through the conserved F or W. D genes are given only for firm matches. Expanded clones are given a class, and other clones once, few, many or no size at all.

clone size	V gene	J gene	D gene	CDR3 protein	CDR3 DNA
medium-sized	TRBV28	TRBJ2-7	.	CASSTFFPGNEQYF	TGTGCCAGCAGTACCTTCTTCCCAGGGAATGAGCAGTACTTC
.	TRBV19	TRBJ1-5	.	CASSSRVTASGNQPQHF	TGTGCCAGTAGTTCCCGGGTAACGGCGTCGGGCAATCAGCCCCAGCATTTT
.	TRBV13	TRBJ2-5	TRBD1	CACSLGTGGRRETQYF	TGTGCCTGCAGCTTGGGGACAGGGGGTAGAAGGGAGACCCAGTACTTC
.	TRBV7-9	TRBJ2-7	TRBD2	CASSLPTSGDYEQYF	TGTGCCAGCAGCTTACCCACTAGCGGAGACTACGAGCAGTACTTC
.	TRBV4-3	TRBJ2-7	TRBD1	CASSHSGTGGYEQYF	TGCGCCAGCAGCCACTCCGGGACAGGAGGCTACGAGCAGTACTTC
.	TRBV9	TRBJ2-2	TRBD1	CASSIDRVSELFF	TGTGCCAGCAGCATCGACAGGGTATCAGAGCTGTTTTTT
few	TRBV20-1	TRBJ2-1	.	CSATERLFNEQFF	TGCAGTGCTACCGAAAGACTGTTCAATGAGCAGTTCTTC
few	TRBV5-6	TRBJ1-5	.	CASSLSGNSNQPQHF	TGTGCCAGCAGTCTCTCAGGGAATAGCAATCAGCCCCAGCATTTT
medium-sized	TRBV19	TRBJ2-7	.	CASSIVGKAEQYF	TGTGCCAGTAGTATCGTGGGTAAAGCCGAGCAGTACTTC
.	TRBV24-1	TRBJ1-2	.	CATSPPRFNYGYTF	TGTGCCACCAGTCCTCCGCGCTTTAACTATGGCTACACCTTC
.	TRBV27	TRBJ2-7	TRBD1	CASRIIPGGYEQYF	TGTGCCAGCCGCATTATCCCAGGGGGCTACGAGCAGTACTTC
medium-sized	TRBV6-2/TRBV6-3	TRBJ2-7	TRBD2	CASSYTTGLAEYEQYF	TGTGCCAGCAGTTACACCACCGGACTAGCGGAGTACGAGCAGTACTTC
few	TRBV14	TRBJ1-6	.	CASSSGPAGYNSPLHF	TGTGCCAGCAGCTCCGGACCGGCGGGCTATAATTCACCCCTCCACTTT
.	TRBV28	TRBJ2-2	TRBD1	CASSFDRVSTGELFF	TGTGCCAGCAGTTTTGACAGGGTGAGCACCGGGGAGCTGTTTTTT
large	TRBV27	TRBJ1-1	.	CASSLSGSMNTEAFF	TGTGCCAGCAGTTTAAGCGGCAGCATGAACACTGAAGCTTTCTTT
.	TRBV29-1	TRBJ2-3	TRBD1	CSVEVGGGTDTQYF	TGCAGCGTTGAAGTAGGGGGCGGCACAGATACGCAGTATTTT
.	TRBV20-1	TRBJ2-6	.	CSASASSGANVLTF	TGCAGTGCTAGTGCCAGCTCTGGGGCCAACGTCCTGACTTTC
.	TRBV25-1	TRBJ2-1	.	CASTPPLSKKADDYNEQFF	TGTGCCAGCACCCCCCCACTCAGCAAAAAAGCGGATGACTACAATGAGCAGTTCTTC
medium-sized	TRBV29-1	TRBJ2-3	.	CSAPEGSDTQYF	TGCAGCGCCCCGGAGGGGTCAGATACGCAGTATTTT
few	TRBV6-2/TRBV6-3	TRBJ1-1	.	CASKPGFENTEAFF	TGTGCCAGCAAACCCGGTTTTGAGAACACTGAAGCTTTCTTT
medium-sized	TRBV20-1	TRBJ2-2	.	CSAEKGNTGELFF	TGCAGTGCAGAGAAAGGAAACACCGGGGAGCTGTTTTTT
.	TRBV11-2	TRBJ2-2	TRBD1	CASSLEVQGAAGEPFF	TGTGCCAGCAGCTTAGAGGTCCAGGGGGCGGCCGGGGAGCCGTTTTTT
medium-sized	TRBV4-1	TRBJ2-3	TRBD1	CASSQQPRGPEGETQYF	TGCGCCAGCAGCCAACAGCCTAGGGGGCCCGAGGGAGAGACGCAGTATTTT
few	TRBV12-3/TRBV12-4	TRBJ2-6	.	CASSFGGIGSGANVLTF	TGTGCCAGCAGTTTCGGGGGAATCGGGTCTGGGGCCAACGTCCTGACTTTC
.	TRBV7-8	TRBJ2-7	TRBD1	CASSLAPGQFCEQYF	TGTGCCAGCAGCTTAGCCCCGGGACAGTTCTGCGAGCAGTACTTC
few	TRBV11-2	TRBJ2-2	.	CASSLGQNTGELFF	TGTGCCAGCAGCTTAGGACAGAACACCGGGGAGCTGTTTTTT
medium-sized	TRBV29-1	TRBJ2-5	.	CSVAGGAIETQYF	TGCAGCGTTGCTGGGGGGGCGATAGAGACCCAGTACTTC
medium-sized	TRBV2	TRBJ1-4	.	CASRGRPNEKLFF	TGTGCCAGCAGGGGACGGCCTAATGAAAAACTGTTTTTT
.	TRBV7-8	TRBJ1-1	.	CASRLGGHMNTEAFF	TGTGCCAGCCGCTTAGGGGGTCATATGAACACTGAAGCTTTCTTT
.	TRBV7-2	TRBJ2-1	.	CASSRDLDEQFF	TGTGCCAGCAGCCGAGATCTGGATGAGCAGTTCTTC
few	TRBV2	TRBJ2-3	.	CASQAQAVRTDTQYF	TGTGCCAGCCAAGCGCAAGCGGTTCGCACAGATACGCAGTATTTT
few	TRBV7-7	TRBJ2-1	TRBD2	CASSKWSGAGEKNEQFF	TGTGCCAGCAGCAAGTGGTCCGGGGCGGGAGAGAAGAATGAGCAGTTCTTC
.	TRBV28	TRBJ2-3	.	CASSLVSTDTQYF	TGTGCCAGCAGTTTGGTCAGCACAGATACGCAGTATTTT
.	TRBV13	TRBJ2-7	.	CASSSHGGDSSYEQNF	TGTGCCAGCAGCTCCCATGGAGGGGATAGCTCCTACGAGCAGAACTTC
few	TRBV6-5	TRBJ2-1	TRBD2	CASSYSYAGGPSEQFF	TGTGCCAGCAGTTACTCGTACGCGGGAGGGCCCAGTGAGCAGTTCTTC
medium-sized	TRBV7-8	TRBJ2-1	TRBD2	CASSLGLAGADEQFF	TGTGCCAGCAGCTTAGGCCTAGCGGGAGCTGATGAGCAGTTCTTC
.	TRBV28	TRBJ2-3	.	CASSLRLAGLGTGTQYF	TGTGCCAGCAGTTTAAGACTGGCAGGGTTAGGCACAGGTACGCAGTATTTT
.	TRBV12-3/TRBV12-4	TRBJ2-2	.	CASSLGGTGELLF	TGTGCCAGCAGTTTAGGAGGCACCGGGGAGCTGTTATTT
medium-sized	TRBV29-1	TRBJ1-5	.	CSARGYGNQPQHF	TGCAGCGCCCGAGGGTACGGCAATCAGCCCCAGCATTTT
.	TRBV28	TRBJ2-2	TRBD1	CASSKDRGRLGELFF	TGTGCCAGCAGTAAGGACAGGGGAAGGCTCGGGGAGCTGTTTTTT
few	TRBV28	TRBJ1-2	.	CASTNPRTVPRDGYTF	TGTGCCAGCACCAACCCCAGGACCGTCCCTCGTGATGGCTACACCTTC
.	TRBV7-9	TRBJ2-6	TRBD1	CASSSIRGRTFGANVLTF	TGTGCCAGCAGCTCCATCAGGGGGCGAACCTTTGGGGCCAACGTCCTGACTTTC
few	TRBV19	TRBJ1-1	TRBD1	CASRTGTEAFF	TGTGCCAGCAGGACAGGCACTGAAGCTTTCTTT
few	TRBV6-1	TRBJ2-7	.	CASVGDYEQYF	TGTGCCAGCGTCGGGGACTACGAGCAGTACTTC
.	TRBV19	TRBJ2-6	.	CASSIDLYIHSGANVLTF	TGTGCCAGTAGTATAGATCTATACATCCACTCTGGGGCCAACGTCCTGACTTTC
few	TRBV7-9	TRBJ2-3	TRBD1	CASSWGQGSTDTQYF	TGTGCCAGCAGCTGGGGACAGGGTAGCACAGATACGCAGTATTTT
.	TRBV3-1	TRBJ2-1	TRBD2	CASSQEGLAVYNEQFF	TGTGCCAGCAGCCAAGAAGGCCTAGCGGTCTACAATGAGCAGTTCTTC
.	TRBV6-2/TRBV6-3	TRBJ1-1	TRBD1	CASSSARGTGVDMDTEAFF	TGTGCCAGCAGTTCCGCCCGCGGGACAGGGGTAGATATGGACACTGAAGCTTTCTTT
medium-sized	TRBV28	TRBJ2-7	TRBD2	CASSLRTLAGSSYEQYF	TGTGCCAGCAGTCTCCGCACCCTAGCGGGAAGCTCCTACGAGCAGTACTTC
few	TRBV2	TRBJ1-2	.	CASSDWTKANYGYTF	TGTGCCAGCAGTGATTGGACCAAAGCTAACTATGGCTACACCTTC
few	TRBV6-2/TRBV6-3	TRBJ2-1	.	CASGQLFNEQFF	TGTGCCAGCGGCCAGCTGTTCAATGAGCAGTTCTTC
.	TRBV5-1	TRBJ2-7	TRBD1	CASSLELGQYEQYF	TGCGCCAGCAGCTTGGAGTTGGGACAGTACGAGCAGTACTTC
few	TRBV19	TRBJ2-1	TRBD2	CASTFGTSGYNEQFF	TGTGCCAGTACCTTTGGGACTAGCGGTTACAATGAGCAGTTCTTC
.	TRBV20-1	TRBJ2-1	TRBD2	CSAPASATSGSSYKEQFF	TGCAGTGCTCCAGCTTCTGCTACTAGCGGGAGCTCCTACAAAGAGCAGTTCTTC
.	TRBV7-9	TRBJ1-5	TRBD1	CASSTQGTNQPQHF	TGTGCCAGCAGCACACAGGGGACTAATCAGCCCCAGCATTTT
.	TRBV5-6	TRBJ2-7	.	CASSTFFEESYEQYF	TGTGCCAGCAGCACTTTCTTCGAGGAGTCATACGAGCAGTACTTC
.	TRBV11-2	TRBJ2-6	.	CASSSRGPLSGANVLTF	TGTGCCAGCAGTTCTAGGGGACCGCTCTCTGGGGCCAACGTCCTGACTTTC
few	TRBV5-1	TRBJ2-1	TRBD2	CASSLGDYEFF	TGCGCCAGCAGCTTGGGGGACTACGAGTTCTTC
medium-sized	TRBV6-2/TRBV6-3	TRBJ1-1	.	CASQKNTEAFF	TGTGCCAGCCAAAAGAACACTGAAGCTTTCTTT